The T cell receptor (beta chain) described here comes from a study of blood T cell repertoires in COVID-19. The wider study: Acute-phase and convalescent COVID-19 samples originated in the United States, Italy and Spain.

The CDR3 loop spans 15 amino acids. V was clipped by 6 bases and J by 0 bases; unmatched bases: 2. Germline CDR1 SNHLY, CDR2 FYNNEI. In the original processing: By means of reference gene primer amplification, nucleated cell counts were estimated. Sequenced by immunoSEQ multiplex PCR; TCRdb stores in-frame clones only, minus some. The DNA was the basis for D and trimming; V, J and clone size are from that table. The sample includes about 110,000 clones, about 75% of them seen just once. The specimen was peripheral blood. This clonotype was sampled from a woman aged 80 or over with active or convalescent COVID-19. This chain connects TRBV2 to TRBJ2-7; 13 nucleotides align to TRBD2. The DNA for the CDR3 is TGTGCCAGCAGACGGACTAGCGGGAGCTCCTACGAGCAGTACTTC. Translated: CASRRTSGSSYEQYF.